This T cell receptor (beta chain) was obtained from a study of blood T cell repertoires in COVID-19. Background on the study: PBMCs, B-cell-depleted T cells, or T cells provided the cDNA or gDNA that made up the material.

The CDR3 extends over 13 amino acids. From germline, CDR1 is SNHLY and CDR2 FYNNEI. Trimming left V 8 bases short and J 3 bases short, with 13 bases between. This clone was recorded many times. Per the original data handling: How many nucleated cells were present was estimated from reference gene primer amplification. Profiling relied on immunoSEQ multiplex PCR, and the TCRdb table lists in-frame clones only, not all of them. D and trimming come from the DNA, and the V and J calls and clone size come from that table. This sample yields roughly 110,000 clones, of which 76% are seen a single time; roughly 6% belongs to the top ten.

Sample: peripheral blood. This sequence originates from a man older than 75 with COVID-19, enrolled during active disease. This chain joins TRBV2 and TRBJ1-2; tentative D call: TRBD1 (6 bases). The CDR3 reads CASFGQPHYGYTF. The CDR3 bases are TGTGCCAGCTTCGGACAGCCCCACTATGGCTACACCTTC.